The clone carrying this TCR beta chain has ten or more counts. What it binds is not known. TCRdb ran MiXCR on the reads and lists one entry per CDR3 protein. Of roughly 250,000 distinct CDR3 sequences in the sample, over 9% were seen once. After removal of 3 bases from V and 4 bases from J, the junction contained 3 bases not matched to a gene. The germline CDR1 and CDR2 sequences are SEHNR and FQNEAQ (reference sequence). This CDR3 region has 14 residues. The data derive from a study of T cell repertoires in cytomegalovirus infection. The overall study: Through public TCR beta signatures, both CMV infection and matching HLA type were indicated. Findings and limits, study-wide: Adding up the frequency of public TCR beta families identified people who carried CMV plus the relevant HLA. Predominance within the ex vivo response was attributable to HLA-C-restricted CMV-specific TCR beta clonotypes.

The V and J genes are TRBV7-9 and TRBJ2-7; 10 bases are shared with TRBD1. The sequencing sample was made of PBMCs. This TCR was sampled from a human donor in good health (CMV status not recorded). Some clones in this sample may be carry-over from other donors' samples. The CDR3 region has the DNA TGTGCCAGCAGCTTCTCGGACAGGGGGTACGAGCAGTACTTC. It specifies CASSFSDRGYEQYF.